This is a list of T cell receptor beta chains from one sample in a study of CD8 T cells in Susac syndrome. TCRdb redid the calling of the immunoSEQ multiplex PCR reads with MiXCR, one entry per CDR3 protein. Seen here are some 180,000 distinct CDR3 sequences, 85% to 95% observed once, and the top ten hold 0.085% to 0.12%. Sequences were obtained from CD4+ T cells from PBMCs. Source of these receptors: a human donor in good health. Each CDR3 is given with its conserved first and last residue. The order of the fields is clone size, D gene, J gene, V gene, CDR3 protein, CDR3 DNA. D genes are given only for firm matches. Clone size is shown for a subset of rows, as once, few, many or a class of expanded clone.

>.|.|TRBJ1-1|TRBV12-5
CASGPGHPNTEAFF
TGTGCTAGTGGTCCGGGACACCCTAACACTGAAGCTTTCTTT
>once|TRBD2|TRBJ2-1|TRBV4-1
CASSAAGARYNEQFF
TGCGCCAGCAGCGCAGCGGGAGCCCGTTACAATGAGCAGTTCTTC
>.|.|TRBJ1-5|TRBV30
CAWSVEAGHQPQHF
TGTGCCTGGAGTGTAGAGGCAGGGCACCAGCCCCAGCATTTT
>.|.|TRBJ1-1|TRBV29-1
CSGQGQNTEAFF
TGCAGCGGCCAAGGGCAGAACACTGAAGCTTTCTTT
>.|TRBD2|TRBJ2-7|TRBV20-1
CSARATSGNAYEQYF
TGCAGTGCACGTGCGACTAGCGGGAACGCCTACGAGCAGTACTTC
>.|.|TRBJ1-1|TRBV19
CASSIDRQGSAFF
TGTGCCAGTAGTATAGATCGGCAAGGGTCAGCTTTCTTT
>few|.|TRBJ2-7|TRBV27
CASSLGGGAYEQYF
TGTGCCAGCAGTTTAGGCGGGGGCGCGTACGAGCAGTACTTC
>.|.|TRBJ2-3|TRBV25-1
CASKRAAPTDTQYF
TGTGCCAGCAAGAGGGCGGCGCCCACAGATACGCAGTATTTT
>.|.|TRBJ2-1|TRBV9
CASSVAGSQYNEQFF
TGTGCCAGCAGCGTGGCGGGATCCCAATACAATGAGCAGTTCTTC
>.|TRBD1|TRBJ2-5|TRBV29-1
CSADTTGQQETQYF
TGCAGCGCCGATACGACAGGGCAACAAGAGACCCAGTACTTC
>.|TRBD1|TRBJ1-2|TRBV29-1
CSVISEGQLFYGYTF
TGCAGCGTGATTTCGGAGGGACAGTTATTCTATGGCTACACCTTC
>.|.|TRBJ2-3|TRBV30
CAWSRMDTQYF
TGTGCCTGGAGCCGCATGGATACGCAGTATTTT
>once|.|TRBJ2-1|TRBV2
CASSDYRLPPYNEQFF
TGTGCCAGCAGTGATTATAGACTTCCCCCCTACAATGAGCAGTTCTTC
>.|TRBD1|TRBJ2-5|TRBV9
CASSAGQGWETQYF
TGTGCCAGCAGCGCGGGACAGGGCTGGGAGACCCAGTACTTC
>.|.|TRBJ2-5|TRBV25-1
CASSVLTSQETQYF
TGTGCCAGCAGTGTTCTAACATCCCAAGAGACCCAGTACTTC
>.|TRBD1|TRBJ1-1|TRBV29-1
CSGRDRARTEAFF
TGCAGCGGACGGGACAGGGCGAGAACTGAAGCTTTCTTT
>.|.|TRBJ2-7|TRBV20-1
CSARGPDQGLRDEQYF
TGCAGTGCTAGAGGACCAGATCAGGGTTTGAGGGACGAGCAGTACTTC
>.|TRBD2|TRBJ2-3|TRBV3-1
CASSQMLAGGDTQYF
TGTGCCAGCAGCCAAATGCTGGCGGGAGGGGATACGCAGTATTTT
>.|.|TRBJ1-2|TRBV7-9
CASSSRNGLYGYTF
TGTGCCAGCAGCTCGAGGAACGGATTATATGGCTACACCTTC
>.|TRBD2|TRBJ2-1|TRBV20-1
CSGRLAGGYDNEQFF
TGCAGTGGTCGACTAGCGGGAGGATACGACAATGAGCAGTTCTTC
>.|TRBD2|TRBJ2-7|TRBV3-1
CASSHPGLAGALEQYF
TGTGCCAGCAGCCACCCGGGACTAGCGGGAGCTCTGGAGCAGTACTTC
>.|.|TRBJ2-3|TRBV7-8
CASSLAGPGTDTQYF
TGTGCCAGCAGCTTAGCTGGCCCGGGCACAGATACGCAGTATTTT
>.|.|TRBJ1-2|TRBV20-1
CSAIMDYGYTF
TGCAGTGCTATAATGGACTATGGCTACACCTTC
>.|TRBD1|TRBJ2-7|TRBV20-1
CSARWPQGNEQYF
TGCAGTGCTAGGTGGCCACAGGGGAACGAGCAGTACTTC
>.|TRBD2|TRBJ2-1|TRBV5-4
CASSDASGRSYNEQFF
TGTGCCAGCAGCGACGCTAGCGGGAGGTCCTACAATGAGCAGTTCTTC
>.|.|TRBJ2-3|TRBV2
CASTWSGPPQYF
TGTGCCAGCACTTGGTCCGGACCACCGCAGTATTTT
>.|.|TRBJ1-1|TRBV29-1
CSVVGLGQVTEAFF
TGCAGCGTTGTCGGCCTGGGGCAGGTCACTGAAGCTTTCTTT
>.|TRBD1|TRBJ1-1|TRBV29-1
CSVVSRQGATEAFF
TGCAGCGTTGTGTCGAGACAGGGGGCCACTGAAGCTTTCTTT
>once|.|TRBJ2-7|TRBV6-2/TRBV6-3
CASSWDNSYEQYF
TGTGCCAGCAGTTGGGACAACTCCTACGAGCAGTACTTC
>once|.|TRBJ2-1|TRBV29-1
CSVGETANNEQFF
TGCAGCGTTGGGGAGACAGCCAACAATGAGCAGTTCTTC
>.|TRBD2|TRBJ2-3|TRBV4-2
CASSPRTSGRGTDTQYF
TGTGCCAGCAGCCCCCGGACTAGCGGGAGGGGGACAGATACGCAGTATTTT
>.|.|TRBJ2-5|TRBV23-1
CASSQSHGETQYF
TGCGCCAGCAGTCAATCGCACGGGGAGACCCAGTACTTC
>.|.|TRBJ2-3|TRBV27
CASRRAPTDTQYF
TGTGCCAGCCGGCGGGCACCCACAGATACGCAGTATTTT
>.|.|TRBJ2-1|TRBV7-9
CASSLAQGFYNEQFF
TGTGCCAGCAGCTTAGCACAGGGATTCTACAATGAGCAGTTCTTC
>few|.|TRBJ1-2|TRBV3-1
CASSQVTGGYTF
TGTGCCAGCAGCCAGGTTACGGGTGGCTACACCTTC
>.|.|TRBJ2-3|TRBV20-1
CSAMDQGTDTQYF
TGCAGTGCTATGGATCAGGGCACAGATACGCAGTATTTT
>.|.|TRBJ2-1|TRBV6-1
CASLARSYNEQFF
TGTGCCAGCCTAGCTAGGTCCTACAATGAGCAGTTCTTC
>.|TRBD1|TRBJ1-2|TRBV19
CASSTRTGRAYGYTF
TGTGCCAGTAGTACAAGGACAGGCCGGGCTTATGGCTACACCTTC
>.|TRBD1|TRBJ2-7|TRBV6-6
CASSPGQASYEQYF
TGTGCCAGCAGTCCGGGACAGGCCTCCTACGAGCAGTACTTC
>few|TRBD2|TRBJ2-1|TRBV20-1
CSAGETSGTPYNEQFF
TGCAGTGCTGGAGAGACTAGCGGAACTCCCTACAATGAGCAGTTCTTC
>.|TRBD2|TRBJ2-1|TRBV28
CASSHAGLAENYNEQFF
TGTGCCAGCAGTCACGCCGGACTAGCGGAAAACTACAATGAGCAGTTCTTC
>.|.|TRBJ1-1|TRBV5-1
CASSGWSLENTEAFF
TGCGCCAGCAGCGGGTGGTCCCTGGAGAACACTGAAGCTTTCTTT
>once|.|TRBJ1-3|TRBV28
CASTFGGSGNTIYF
TGTGCCAGCACTTTCGGGGGCTCTGGAAACACCATATATTTT
>once|.|TRBJ2-1|TRBV21-1
CASSKGGSSYNEQFF
TGTGCCAGCAGCAAGGGGGGCAGCTCCTACAATGAGCAGTTCTTC
>.|.|TRBJ1-2|TRBV20-1
CSAPGRELYGYTF
TGCAGTGCCCCGGGACGGGAACTCTATGGCTACACCTTC
>.|TRBD1|TRBJ1-4|TRBV27
CASTRTGNLAANEKLFF
TGTGCCAGCACTAGGACAGGGAACCTTGCGGCTAATGAAAAACTGTTTTTT
>.|TRBD1|TRBJ1-1|TRBV3-1
CASSSDRVGPNTEAFF
TGTGCCAGCAGCTCAGACAGGGTGGGACCTAACACTGAAGCTTTCTTT
>once|.|TRBJ1-5|TRBV7-2
CASSLALSQPQHF
TGTGCCAGCAGCTTAGCATTATCACAGCCCCAGCATTTT
>.|.|TRBJ2-7|TRBV7-2
CASSLDGTTDNEQYF
TGTGCCAGCAGCTTAGACGGGACAACCGACAACGAGCAGTACTTC
>.|.|TRBJ2-7|TRBV9
CASSVVPGGSYEQYF
TGTGCCAGCAGCGTAGTTCCCGGAGGCTCCTACGAGCAGTACTTC
>.|TRBD2|TRBJ2-3|TRBV20-1
CSARDWGRGTDTQYF
TGCAGTGCTAGAGATTGGGGGAGGGGCACAGATACGCAGTATTTT
>.|TRBD2|TRBJ2-3|TRBV28
CASSLTSEVTDTQYF
TGTGCCAGCAGTTTAACTAGCGAAGTGACAGATACGCAGTATTTT
>.|.|TRBJ2-1|TRBV29-1
CSGGLNNEQFF
TGCAGCGGGGGACTTAACAATGAGCAGTTCTTC
>.|.|TRBJ2-3|TRBV29-1
CSVEAGERDTQYF
TGCAGCGTTGAAGCTGGGGAGAGAGATACGCAGTATTTT
>.|TRBD1|TRBJ2-5|TRBV5-1
CASSWGQRETQYF
TGCGCCAGCAGCTGGGGACAGCGAGAGACCCAGTACTTC